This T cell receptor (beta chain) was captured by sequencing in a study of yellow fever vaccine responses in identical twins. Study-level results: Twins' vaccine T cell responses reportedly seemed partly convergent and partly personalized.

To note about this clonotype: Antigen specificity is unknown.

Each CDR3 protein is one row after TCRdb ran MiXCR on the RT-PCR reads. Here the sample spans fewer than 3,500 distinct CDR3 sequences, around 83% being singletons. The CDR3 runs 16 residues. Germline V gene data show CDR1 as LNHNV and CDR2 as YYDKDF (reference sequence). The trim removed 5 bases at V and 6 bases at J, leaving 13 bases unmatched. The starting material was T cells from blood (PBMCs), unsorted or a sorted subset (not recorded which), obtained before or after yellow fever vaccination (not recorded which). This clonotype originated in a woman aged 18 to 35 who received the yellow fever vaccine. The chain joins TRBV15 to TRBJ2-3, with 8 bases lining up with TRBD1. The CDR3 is CATSFDRRQGTDTQYF. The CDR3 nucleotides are TGTGCCACCAGCTTCGACAGGAGACAGGGGACCGATACGCAGTATTTT.